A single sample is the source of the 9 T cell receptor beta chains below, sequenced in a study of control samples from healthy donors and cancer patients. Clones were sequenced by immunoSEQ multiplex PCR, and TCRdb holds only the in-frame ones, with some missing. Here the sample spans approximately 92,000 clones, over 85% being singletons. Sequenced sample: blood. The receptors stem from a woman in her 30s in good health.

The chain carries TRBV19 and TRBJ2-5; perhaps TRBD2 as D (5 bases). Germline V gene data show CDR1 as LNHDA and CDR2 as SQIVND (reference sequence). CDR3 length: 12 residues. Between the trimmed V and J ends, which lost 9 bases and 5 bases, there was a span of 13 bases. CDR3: CARDFSSETQYF. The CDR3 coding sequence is TGTGCCAGGGACTTCTCCTCCGAGACCCAGTACTTC. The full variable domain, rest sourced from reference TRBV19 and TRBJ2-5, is DGGITQSPKYLFRKEGQNVTLSCEQNLNHDAMYWYRQDPGQGLRLIYYSQIVNDFQKGDIAEGYSVSREKKESFPLTVTSAQKNPTAFYLCARDFSSETQYFGPGTRLLVL.

The CDR3 DNA reads as TGTGCCAGCAGCTTAAGGGATGTGCAGTACTTC. The encoded protein is CASSLRDVQYF. The chain recombines TRBV7-8 with TRBJ2-7; D is undetermined. V was clipped by 2 bases and J by 9 bases, with 8 bases between them. CDR1 is SGHVS, CDR2 FQNEAQ, per germline. The CDR3 has 11 residues.

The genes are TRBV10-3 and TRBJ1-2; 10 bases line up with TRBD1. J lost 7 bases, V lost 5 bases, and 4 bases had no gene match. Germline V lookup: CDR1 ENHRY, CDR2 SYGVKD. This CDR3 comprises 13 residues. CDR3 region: CAISPGQGFGYTF. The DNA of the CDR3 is TGTGCCATCAGTCCGGGACAGGGGTTTGGCTACACCTTC.

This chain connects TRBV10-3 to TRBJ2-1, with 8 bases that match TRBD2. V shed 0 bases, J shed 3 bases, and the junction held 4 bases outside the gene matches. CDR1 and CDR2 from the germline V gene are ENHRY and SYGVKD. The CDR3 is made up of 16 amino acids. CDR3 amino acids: CAISESPAGVYNEQFF. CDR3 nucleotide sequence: TGTGCCATCAGTGAGTCACCAGCGGGAGTCTACAATGAGCAGTTCTTC.

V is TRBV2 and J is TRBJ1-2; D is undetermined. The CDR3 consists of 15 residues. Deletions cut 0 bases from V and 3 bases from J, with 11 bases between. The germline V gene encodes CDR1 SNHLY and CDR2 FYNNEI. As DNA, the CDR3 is TGTGCCAGCAGTGAAGCGCTTGGTGGGTACTATGGCTACACCTTC. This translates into CASSEALGGYYGYTF.

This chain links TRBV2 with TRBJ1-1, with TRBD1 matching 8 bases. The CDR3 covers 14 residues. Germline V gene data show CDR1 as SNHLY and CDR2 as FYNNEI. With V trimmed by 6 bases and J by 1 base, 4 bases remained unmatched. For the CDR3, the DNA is TGTGCCAGCAGATTAGGACAGGGGAACACTGAAGCTTTCTTT. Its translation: CASRLGQGNTEAFF.

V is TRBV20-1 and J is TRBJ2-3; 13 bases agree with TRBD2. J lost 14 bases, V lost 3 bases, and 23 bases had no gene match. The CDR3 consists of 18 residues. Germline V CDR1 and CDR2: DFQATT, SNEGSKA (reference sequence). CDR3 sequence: CSASGARTSGGPRALVYF. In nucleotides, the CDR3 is TGCAGTGCTAGTGGGGCCCGGACTAGCGGGGGACCCAGGGCATTGGTGTATTTT.

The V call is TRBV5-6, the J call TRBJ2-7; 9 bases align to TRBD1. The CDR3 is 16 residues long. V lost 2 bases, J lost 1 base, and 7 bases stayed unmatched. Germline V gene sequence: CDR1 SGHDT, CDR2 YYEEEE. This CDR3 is CASSLPGTGRSYEQYF. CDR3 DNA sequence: TGTGCCAGCAGCTTACCCGGGACAGGGAGGTCCTACGAGCAGTACTTC.

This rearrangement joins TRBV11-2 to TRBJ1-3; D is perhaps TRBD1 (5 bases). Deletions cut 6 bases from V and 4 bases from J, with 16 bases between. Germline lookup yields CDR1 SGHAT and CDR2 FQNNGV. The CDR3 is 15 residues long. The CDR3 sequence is CASSFQGLRGNTIYF. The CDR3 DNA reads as TGTGCCAGCAGTTTCCAGGGCCTTCGAGGAAACACCATATATTTT.